This TCR beta chain derives from a study of shared clonotypes between healthy human individuals. Repertoires were generated with immunoSEQ multiplex PCR, while TCRdb's copy carries only in-frame clones and drops some. This sample carries 600,000 to 750,000 clones, about nine tenths of them seen once, and the ten largest clones take 34%. V trimming: 4 bases; J trimming: 2 bases; junction bases outside the gene matches: 10. This CDR3 is built from 16 residues. Germline V gene data show CDR1 as MNHEY and CDR2 as SMNVEV (reference sequence). The chain combines TRBV27 with TRBJ2-5, with 7 bases fitting TRBD2. Material for sequencing was memory CD8+ T cells from PBMCs. Specified subset: CD45RO+ cells pooled with CCR7-negative TemRA cells. The sequence derives from a man aged 18 to 35 in good health. Some clones in this sample may be carry-over from other donors' samples. CDR3: CASSSTGGEGQETQYF. The DNA for the CDR3 is TGTGCCAGCAGTTCTACAGGAGGGGAGGGGCAAGAGACCCAGTACTTC.